This T cell receptor (beta chain) was captured by sequencing in a study of identical twins. TCRdb called the 5' RACE reads again in MiXCR, with one record for every CDR3 protein. The table has some 210,000 distinct CDR3 sequences, about 16% seen once; the top ten hold over 35%. These same data were also listed under a study on T cells expressing NK-cell markers. From that study: Repertoires of TCR beta were obtained from T cells sorted as CD3+CD56+NKG2C+, CD3+CD56+NKG2C- and CD3+CD56-NKG2C+.

The TCR comes from a woman aged 18-29 years in good health. Sample: CD8+ T cells sorted from blood.

CDR3 in DNA: TGTGCCAGCAGCCAAGATAGTTCCCTCTACGAGCAGTACTTC. Translated: CASSQDSSLYEQYF. J is TRBJ2-7 and V is TRBV3-1, with D unresolved. CDR1 LGHDT and CDR2 YNNKEL come from the germline V gene (reference sequence). V shed 0 bases and J shed 3 bases, with 9 bases lying between them. CDR3 length: 14 residues.